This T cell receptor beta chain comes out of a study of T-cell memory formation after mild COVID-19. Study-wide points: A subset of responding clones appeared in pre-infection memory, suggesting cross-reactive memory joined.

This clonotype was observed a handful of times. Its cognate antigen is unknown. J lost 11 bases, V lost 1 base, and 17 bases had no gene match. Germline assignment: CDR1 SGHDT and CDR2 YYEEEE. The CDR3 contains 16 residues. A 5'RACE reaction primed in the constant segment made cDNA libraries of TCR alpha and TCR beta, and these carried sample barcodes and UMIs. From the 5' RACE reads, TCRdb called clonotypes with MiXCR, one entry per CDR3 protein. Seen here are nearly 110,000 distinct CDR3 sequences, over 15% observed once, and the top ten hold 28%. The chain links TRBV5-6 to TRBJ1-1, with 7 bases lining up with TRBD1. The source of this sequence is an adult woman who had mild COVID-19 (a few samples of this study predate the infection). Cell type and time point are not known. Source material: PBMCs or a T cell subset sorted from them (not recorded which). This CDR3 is CASSLRPGTDITGAFF. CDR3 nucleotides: TGTGCCAGCAGCTTGCGCCCTGGGACAGATATCACTGGGGCTTTCTTT.